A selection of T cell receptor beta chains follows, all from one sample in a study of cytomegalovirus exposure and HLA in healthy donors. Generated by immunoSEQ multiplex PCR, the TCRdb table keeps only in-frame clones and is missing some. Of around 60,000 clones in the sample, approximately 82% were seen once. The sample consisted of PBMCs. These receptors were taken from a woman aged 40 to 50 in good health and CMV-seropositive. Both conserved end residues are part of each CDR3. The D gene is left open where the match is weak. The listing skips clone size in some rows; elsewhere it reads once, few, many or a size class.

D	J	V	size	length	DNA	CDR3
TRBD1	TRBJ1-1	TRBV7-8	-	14	TGTGCCAGCAGCTTAGTAACAGGGGGGGCTGAAGCTTTCTTT	CASSLVTGGAEAFF
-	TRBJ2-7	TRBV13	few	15	TGTGCCAGCAGCTCCTCCTCAAGAGACTCCTACGAGCAGTACTTC	CASSSSSRDSYEQYF
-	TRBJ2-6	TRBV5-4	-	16	TGTGCCAGCAGCGGAGGAGGGCTCGCTGGGGCCAACGTCCTGACTTTC	CASSGGGLAGANVLTF
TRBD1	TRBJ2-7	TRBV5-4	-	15	TGTGCCAGCAGGGATGGGACAGGGGCAACATACGAGCAGTACTTC	CASRDGTGATYEQYF
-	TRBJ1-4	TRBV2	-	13	TGTGCCAGCAGTGGGCAGCCAGGAGAAAAACTGTTTTTT	CASSGQPGEKLFF
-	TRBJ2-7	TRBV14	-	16	TGTGCCAGCAGCCAAGCCCAATGGCGGGGCGAGTACGAGCAGTACTTC	CASSQAQWRGEYEQYF
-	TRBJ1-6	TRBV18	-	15	TGTGCCAGCTCACCTGAGAGACAGGATGGGTCACCCCTCCACTTT	CASSPERQDGSPLHF
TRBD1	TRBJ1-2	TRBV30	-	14	TGTGCCTGGAGTCTAGGGGACAGGGGTTATGGCTACACCTTC	CAWSLGDRGYGYTF
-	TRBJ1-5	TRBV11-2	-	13	TGTGCCAGCAGCCCGCTAGGCAATCAGCCCCAGCATTTT	CASSPLGNQPQHF
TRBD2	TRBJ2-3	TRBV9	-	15	TGTGCCAGCAGCGGGGTTAGCGGGGGGGCCGATACGCAGTATTTT	CASSGVSGGADTQYF
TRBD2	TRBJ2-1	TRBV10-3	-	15	TGTGCCATCAGTGAGACTAGCGGCTCCTACAATGAGCAGTTCTTC	CAISETSGSYNEQFF
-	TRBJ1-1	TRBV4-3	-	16	TGCGCCAGCAGCCCTGTGGTGGGGGCACTCGGCACTGAAGCTTTCTTT	CASSPVVGALGTEAFF
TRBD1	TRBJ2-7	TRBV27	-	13	TGTGCCAGCAGTTGGACAGGGGTTGACGAGCAGTACTTC	CASSWTGVDEQYF
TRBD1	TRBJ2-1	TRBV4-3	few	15	TGCGCCAGCAGCCAGGAAGACAGGGGGTACAATGAGCAGTTCTTC	CASSQEDRGYNEQFF
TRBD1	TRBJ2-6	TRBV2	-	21	TGTGCCAGCAGTGAAGGGGACAGGGGGCCCTACACTCTCTCTGGGGCCAACGTCCTGACTTTC	CASSEGDRGPYTLSGANVLTF
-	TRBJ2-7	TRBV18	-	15	TGTGCCAGCTCACCACGCGACAGGACCTCCTACGAGCAGTACTTC	CASSPRDRTSYEQYF
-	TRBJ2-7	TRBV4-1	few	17	TGCGCCAGCAGCCAAGAGGTCCTGGCACAGTCTACCTACGAGCAGTACTTC	CASSQEVLAQSTYEQYF
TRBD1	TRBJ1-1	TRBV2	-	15	TGTGCCAGCAGTGAAGCCAGGGGGTTGAACACTGAAGCTTTCTTT	CASSEARGLNTEAFF
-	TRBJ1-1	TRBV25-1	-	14	TGTGCCAGCAGTGACGGGTACAGGGATACTGAAGCTTTCTTT	CASSDGYRDTEAFF
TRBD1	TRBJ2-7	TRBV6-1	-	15	TGTGCCAGCAGTGAATCTGGGACAGGAACTTACGAGCAGTACTTC	CASSESGTGTYEQYF
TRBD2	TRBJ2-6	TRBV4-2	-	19	TGTGCCAGCAGCCCCCGTTTCGGCGGGGGGGCAACTGGGGCCAACGTCCTGACTTTC	CASSPRFGGGATGANVLTF
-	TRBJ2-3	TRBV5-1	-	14	TGCGCCAGCAATGCGGGGGCCCACACAGATACGCAGTATTTT	CASNAGAHTDTQYF
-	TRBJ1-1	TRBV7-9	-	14	TGTGCCAGCAGCTTAGAACAGACATCCACTGAAGCTTTCTTT	CASSLEQTSTEAFF